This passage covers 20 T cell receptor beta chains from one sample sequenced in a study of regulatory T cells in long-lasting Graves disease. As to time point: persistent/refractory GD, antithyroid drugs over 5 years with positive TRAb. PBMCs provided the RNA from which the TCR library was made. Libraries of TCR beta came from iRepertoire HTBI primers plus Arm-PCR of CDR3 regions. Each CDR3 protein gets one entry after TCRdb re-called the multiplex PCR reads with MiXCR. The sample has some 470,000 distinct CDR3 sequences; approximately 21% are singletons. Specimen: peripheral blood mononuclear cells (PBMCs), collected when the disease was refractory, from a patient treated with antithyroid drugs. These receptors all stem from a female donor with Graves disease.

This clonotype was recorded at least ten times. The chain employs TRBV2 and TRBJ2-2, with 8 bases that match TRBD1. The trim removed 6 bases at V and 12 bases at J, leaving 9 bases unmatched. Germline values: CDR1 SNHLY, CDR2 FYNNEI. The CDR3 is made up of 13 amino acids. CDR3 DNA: TGTGCCAGCAGAAAAGGACAGGGCGGAAAGCTGTTTTTT. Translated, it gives CASRKGQGGKLFF.

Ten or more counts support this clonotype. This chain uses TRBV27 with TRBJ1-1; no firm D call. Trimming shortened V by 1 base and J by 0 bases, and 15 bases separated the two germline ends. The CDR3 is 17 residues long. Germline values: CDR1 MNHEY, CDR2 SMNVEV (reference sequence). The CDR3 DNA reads TGTGCCAGCAGTTTATGGGGTCCGGGGTTGGTGAACACTGAAGCTTTCTTT. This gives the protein CASSLWGPGLVNTEAFF.

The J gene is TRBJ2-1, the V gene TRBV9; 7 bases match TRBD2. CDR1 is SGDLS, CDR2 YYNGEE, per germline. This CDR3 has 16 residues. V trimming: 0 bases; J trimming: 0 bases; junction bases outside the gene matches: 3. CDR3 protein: CASSVGRGSSYNEQFF. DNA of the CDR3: TGTGCCAGCAGCGTAGGTCGCGGGAGCTCCTACAATGAGCAGTTCTTC.

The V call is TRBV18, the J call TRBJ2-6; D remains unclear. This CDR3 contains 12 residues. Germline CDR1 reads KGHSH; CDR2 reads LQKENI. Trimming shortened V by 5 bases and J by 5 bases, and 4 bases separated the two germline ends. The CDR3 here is CASSSRANVLTF. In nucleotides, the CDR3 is TGTGCCAGCTCATCACGGGCCAACGTCCTGACTTTC.

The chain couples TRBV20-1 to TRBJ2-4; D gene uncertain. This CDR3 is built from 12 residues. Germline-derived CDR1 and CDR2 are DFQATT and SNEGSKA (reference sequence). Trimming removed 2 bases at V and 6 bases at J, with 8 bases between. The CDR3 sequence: CSARSGGNIQYF. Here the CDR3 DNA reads TGCAGTGCTAGATCAGGTGGAAACATTCAGTACTTC.

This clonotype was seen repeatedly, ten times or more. CDR3 protein: CASSLSSIYF. CDR3 coding DNA: TGTGCCAGCAGTTTATCCTCCATATATTTT. The chain couples TRBV12-3 or TRBV12-4 to TRBJ1-3, with unresolved D. V lost 2 bases to trimming and J lost 11 bases, with 4 bases between them. The CDR3 covers 10 residues.

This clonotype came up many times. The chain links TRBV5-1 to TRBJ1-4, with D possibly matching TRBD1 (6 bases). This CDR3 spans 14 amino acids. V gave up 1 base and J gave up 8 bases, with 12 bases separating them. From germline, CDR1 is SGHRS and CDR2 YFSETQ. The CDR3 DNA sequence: TGCGCCAGCAGCTTGACAGGGTTTAGGGAAAAACTGTTTTTT. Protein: CASSLTGFREKLFF.

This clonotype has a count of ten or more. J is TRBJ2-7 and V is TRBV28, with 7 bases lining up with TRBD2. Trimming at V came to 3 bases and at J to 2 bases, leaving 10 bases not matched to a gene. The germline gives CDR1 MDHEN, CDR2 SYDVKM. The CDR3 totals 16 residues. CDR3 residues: CASSFPLADNTYEQYF. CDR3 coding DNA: TGTGCCAGCAGTTTCCCTCTAGCGGACAATACCTACGAGCAGTACTTC.

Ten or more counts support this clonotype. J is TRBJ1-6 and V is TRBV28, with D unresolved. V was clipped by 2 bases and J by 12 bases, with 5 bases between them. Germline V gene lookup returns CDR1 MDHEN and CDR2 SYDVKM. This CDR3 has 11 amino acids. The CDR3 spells CASSLNKPLHF. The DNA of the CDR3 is TGTGCCAGCAGTTTAAATAAACCCCTCCACTTT.

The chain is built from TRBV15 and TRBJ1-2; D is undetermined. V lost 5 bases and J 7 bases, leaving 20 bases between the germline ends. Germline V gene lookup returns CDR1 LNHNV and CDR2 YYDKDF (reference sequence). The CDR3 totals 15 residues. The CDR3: CATSAAFGGSAGYTF. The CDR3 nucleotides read TGTGCCACCAGCGCGGCTTTTGGCGGATCCGCTGGCTACACCTTC.

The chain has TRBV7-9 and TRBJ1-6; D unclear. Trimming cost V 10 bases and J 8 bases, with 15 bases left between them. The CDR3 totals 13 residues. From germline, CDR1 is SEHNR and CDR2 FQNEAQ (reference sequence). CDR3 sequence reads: CATSLDIDSPLHF. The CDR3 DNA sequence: TGTGCCACCTCCCTCGACATTGATTCACCCCTCCACTTT.

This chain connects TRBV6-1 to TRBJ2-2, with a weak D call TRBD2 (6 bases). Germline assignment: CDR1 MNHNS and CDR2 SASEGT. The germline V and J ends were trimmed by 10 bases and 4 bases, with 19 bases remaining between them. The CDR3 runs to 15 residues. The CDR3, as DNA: TGTGCCACCCTGCTGGACGGGGGATCCACCGGGGAGCTGTTTTTT. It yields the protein CATLLDGGSTGELFF.

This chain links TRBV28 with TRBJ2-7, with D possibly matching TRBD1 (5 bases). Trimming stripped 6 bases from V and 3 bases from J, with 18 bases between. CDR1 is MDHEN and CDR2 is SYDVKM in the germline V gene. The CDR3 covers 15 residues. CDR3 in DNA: TGTGCCAGCAGCCAATATTCCGCGGACAACTACGAGCAGTACTTC. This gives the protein CASSQYSADNYEQYF.

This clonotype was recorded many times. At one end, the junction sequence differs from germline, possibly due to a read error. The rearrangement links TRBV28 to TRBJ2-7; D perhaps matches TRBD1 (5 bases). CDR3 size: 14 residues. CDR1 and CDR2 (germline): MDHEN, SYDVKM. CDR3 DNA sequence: TGTACCAGCAGTACACAGGACGGGTACTACGAGCAGTACTTC. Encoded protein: CTSSTQDGYYEQYF.

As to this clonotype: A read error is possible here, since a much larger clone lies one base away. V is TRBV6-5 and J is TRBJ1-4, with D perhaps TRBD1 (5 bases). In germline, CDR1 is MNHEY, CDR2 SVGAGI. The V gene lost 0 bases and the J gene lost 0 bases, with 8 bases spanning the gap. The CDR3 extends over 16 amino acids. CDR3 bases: TGTGCCAGCAGTTACTCACACAGGACAACTAATGAAAAACTGTTTTTT. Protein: CASSYSHRTTNEKLFF.

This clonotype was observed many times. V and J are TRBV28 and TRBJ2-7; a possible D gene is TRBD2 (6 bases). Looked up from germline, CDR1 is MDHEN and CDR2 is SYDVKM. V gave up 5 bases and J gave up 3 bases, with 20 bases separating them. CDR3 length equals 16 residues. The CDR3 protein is CASSPLREAWRYEQYF. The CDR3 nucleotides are TGTGCCAGCAGTCCCCTCAGGGAGGCCTGGCGCTACGAGCAGTACTTC.

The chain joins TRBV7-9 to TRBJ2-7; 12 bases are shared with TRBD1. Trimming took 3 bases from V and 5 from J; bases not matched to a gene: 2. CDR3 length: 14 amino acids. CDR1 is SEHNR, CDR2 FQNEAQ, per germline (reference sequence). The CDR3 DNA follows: TGTGCCAGCAGCTTCGGGACAGGGGGCCACGAGCAGTACTTC. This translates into CASSFGTGGHEQYF.

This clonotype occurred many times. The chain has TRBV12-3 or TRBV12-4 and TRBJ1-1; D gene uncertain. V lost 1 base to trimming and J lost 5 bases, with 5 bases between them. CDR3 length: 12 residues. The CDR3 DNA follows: TGTGCCAGCAGTTTAGTGGGAACTGAAGCTTTCTTT. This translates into CASSLVGTEAFF.

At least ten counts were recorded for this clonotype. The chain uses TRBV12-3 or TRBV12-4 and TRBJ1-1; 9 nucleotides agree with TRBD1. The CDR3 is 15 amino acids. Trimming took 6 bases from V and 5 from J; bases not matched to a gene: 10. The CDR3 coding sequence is TGTGCCAGCAGCCATAGACAGGGGGAAAGGACTGAAGCTTTCTTT. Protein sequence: CASSHRQGERTEAFF.

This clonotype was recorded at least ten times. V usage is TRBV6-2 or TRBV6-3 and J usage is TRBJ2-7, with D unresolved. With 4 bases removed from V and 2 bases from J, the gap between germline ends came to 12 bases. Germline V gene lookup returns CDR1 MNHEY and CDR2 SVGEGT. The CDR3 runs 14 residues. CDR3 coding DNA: TGTGCCAGCAGTTTCACAGTTTACCCCTACGAGCAGTACTTC. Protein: CASSFTVYPYEQYF.